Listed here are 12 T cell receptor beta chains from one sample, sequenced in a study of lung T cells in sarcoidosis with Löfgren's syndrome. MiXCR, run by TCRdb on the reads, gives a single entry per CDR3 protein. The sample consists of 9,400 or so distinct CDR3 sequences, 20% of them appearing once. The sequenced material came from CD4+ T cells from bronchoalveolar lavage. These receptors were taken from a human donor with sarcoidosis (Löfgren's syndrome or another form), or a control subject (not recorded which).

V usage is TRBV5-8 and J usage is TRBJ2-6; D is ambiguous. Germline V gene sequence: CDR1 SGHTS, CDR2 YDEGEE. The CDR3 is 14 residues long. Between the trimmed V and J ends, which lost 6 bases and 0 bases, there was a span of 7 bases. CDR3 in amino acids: CASTRTSGANVLTF. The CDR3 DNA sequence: TGTGCCAGCACCCGGACCTCTGGGGCCAACGTCCTGACTTTC.

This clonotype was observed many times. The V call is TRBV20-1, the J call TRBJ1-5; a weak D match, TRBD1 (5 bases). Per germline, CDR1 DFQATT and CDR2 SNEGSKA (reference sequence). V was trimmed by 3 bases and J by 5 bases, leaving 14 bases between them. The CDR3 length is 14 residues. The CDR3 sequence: CSASKAKQDQPQHF. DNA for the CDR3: TGCAGTGCTAGTAAGGCAAAACAGGATCAGCCCCAGCATTTT.

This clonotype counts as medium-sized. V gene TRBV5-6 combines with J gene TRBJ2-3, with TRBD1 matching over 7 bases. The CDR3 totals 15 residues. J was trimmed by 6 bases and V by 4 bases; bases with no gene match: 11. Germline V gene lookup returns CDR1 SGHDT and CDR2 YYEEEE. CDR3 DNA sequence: TGTGCCAGCAGCCCGACCCTGACAGGGCGGGATACGCAGTATTTT. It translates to CASSPTLTGRDTQYF. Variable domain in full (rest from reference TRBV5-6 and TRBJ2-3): DAGVTQSPTHLIKTRGQQVTLRCSPKSGHDTVSWYQQALGQGPQFIFQYYEEEERQRGNFPDRFSGHQFPNYSSELNVNALLLGDSALYLCASSPTLTGRDTQYFGPGTRLTVL.

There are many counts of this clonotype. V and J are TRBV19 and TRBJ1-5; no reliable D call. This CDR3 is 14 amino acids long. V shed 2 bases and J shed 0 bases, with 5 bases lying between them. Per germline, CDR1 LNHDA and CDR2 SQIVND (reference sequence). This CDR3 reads CASSIFGSNQPQHF. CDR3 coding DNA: TGTGCCAGTAGTATATTTGGTAGCAATCAGCCCCAGCATTTT.

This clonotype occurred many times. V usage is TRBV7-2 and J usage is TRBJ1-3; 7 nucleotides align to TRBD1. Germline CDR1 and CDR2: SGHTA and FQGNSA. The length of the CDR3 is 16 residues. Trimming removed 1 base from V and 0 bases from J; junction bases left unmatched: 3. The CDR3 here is CASSLVQGSSGNTIYF. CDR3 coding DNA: TGTGCCAGCAGCTTAGTACAGGGGAGCTCTGGAAACACCATATATTTT.

The CDR3 bases are TGTGCCAGCAGCTCAGCCGGGACGCGGGCCGAGCAGTACTTC. Translating gives CASSSAGTRAEQYF. The chain uses TRBV7-9 and TRBJ2-7, with D perhaps TRBD1 or TRBD2 (5 bases each). The V gene's germline CDR1 is SEHNR and CDR2 FQNEAQ (reference sequence). CDR3 length equals 14 residues. V was cut by 4 bases and J by 6 bases, with 16 bases left in between.

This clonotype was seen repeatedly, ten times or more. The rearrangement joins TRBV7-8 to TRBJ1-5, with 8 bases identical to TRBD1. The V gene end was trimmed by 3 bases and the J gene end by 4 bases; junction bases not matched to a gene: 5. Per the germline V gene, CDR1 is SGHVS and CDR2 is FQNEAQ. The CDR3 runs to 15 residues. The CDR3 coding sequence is TGTGCCAGCAGCTTGGACAGGGCCAGAAATCAGCCCCAGCATTTT. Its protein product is CASSLDRARNQPQHF.

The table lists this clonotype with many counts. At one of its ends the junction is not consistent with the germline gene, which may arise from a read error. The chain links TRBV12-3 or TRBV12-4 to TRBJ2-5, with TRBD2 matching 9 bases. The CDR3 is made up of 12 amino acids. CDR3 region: CTSSLASGERNF. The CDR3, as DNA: TGTACCAGCAGTTTGGCTAGCGGGGAGAGGAACTTC.

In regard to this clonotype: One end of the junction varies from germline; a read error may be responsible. CDR3 residues: CASSQYRGGPDTQYF. The CDR3 coding sequence is TGTGCTAGCAGCCAATATCGAGGGGGTCCCGATACGCAGTATTTT. The V gene is TRBV4-2, the J gene TRBJ2-3; possibly TRBD1 for D (6 bases). Germline V gene lookup returns CDR1 LGHNA and CDR2 YNFKEQ. The length of the CDR3 is 15 residues.

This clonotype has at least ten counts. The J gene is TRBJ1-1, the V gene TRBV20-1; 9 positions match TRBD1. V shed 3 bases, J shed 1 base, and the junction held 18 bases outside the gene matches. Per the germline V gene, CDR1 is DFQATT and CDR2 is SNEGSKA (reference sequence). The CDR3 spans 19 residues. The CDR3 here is CSASRWGQGATWRNTEAFF. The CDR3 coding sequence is TGCAGTGCTAGTCGGTGGGGACAGGGAGCTACCTGGCGGAACACTGAAGCTTTCTTT.

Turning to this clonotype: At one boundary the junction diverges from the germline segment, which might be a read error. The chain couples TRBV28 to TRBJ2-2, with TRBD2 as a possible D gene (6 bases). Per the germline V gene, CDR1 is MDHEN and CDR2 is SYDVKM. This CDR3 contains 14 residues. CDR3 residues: CASSLWARGGELFF. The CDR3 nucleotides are TGTGCCAGCAGTTTATGGGCTCGGGGCGGGGAACTGTTTTTT.

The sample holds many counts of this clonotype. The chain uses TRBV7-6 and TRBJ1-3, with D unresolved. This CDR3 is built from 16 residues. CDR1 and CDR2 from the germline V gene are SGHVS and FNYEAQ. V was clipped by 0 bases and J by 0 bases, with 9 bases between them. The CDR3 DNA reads TGTGCCAGCAGCTTAGCTACGGGTAGCTCTGGAAACACCATATATTTT. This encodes CASSLATGSSGNTIYF.